Presented here are 4 T cell receptor beta chains from one specimen sequenced in a study of siplizumab effects on memory and regulatory T cells (dated by TCRdb to about 2019). The library relied on the immunoSEQ multiplex PCR assay. Imported from immuneACCESS, the table was reduced by TCRdb to in-frame sequences with V and J called. These copies leave out some clones; in studies compared against another copy, an unresolved V gene accounts for under half, and the cause of the remainder is not known. The sample profile shows some 97,000 clones; 90% to 95% of them were found once. The ten largest clones take up approximately 0.71% of the sample. The sequenced sample was Tregs sorted from blood. The receptors stem from a human donor in good health.

The chain couples TRBV28 to TRBJ1-2; 7 nucleotides match TRBD1. The junction had 5 bases not matched to a gene; V was cut back by 9 bases and J by 7 bases. The CDR3 loop spans 11 amino acids. CDR1 is MDHEN and CDR2 is SYDVKM in the germline V gene. The CDR3 spells CARQTGTGYTF. The CDR3 nucleotides read TGTGCCAGGCAGACAGGGACTGGCTACACCTTC.

The J gene is TRBJ2-7, the V gene TRBV30; D is unresolved. Germline values: CDR1 GTSNPN, CDR2 SVGIG (reference sequence). V gave up 5 bases and J gave up 7 bases, with 18 bases separating them. The CDR3 contains 13 residues. CDR3 nucleotides: TGTGCCTGGGGCGCCCGAAGTCTGAGTGAGCAGTACTTC. Translating gives CAWGARSLSEQYF.

The rearrangement links TRBV2 to TRBJ2-1; 9 bases fit TRBD2. CDR1 SNHLY and CDR2 FYNNEI come from the germline V gene. The V and J ends lost 3 bases and 7 bases, in that order; junction bases with no gene match: 7. The CDR3 has 15 residues. CDR3 sequence (DNA): TGTGCCAGCAGTGACTGGGCGGGAGGGCCAAATGAGCAGTTCTTC. This codes for CASSDWAGGPNEQFF.

The gene calls are TRBV7-3 and TRBJ1-1; D perhaps matches TRBD1 (5 bases). Germline V gene lookup returns CDR1 SGHTA and CDR2 FQGTGA. The CDR3 is made up of 16 amino acids. V was shortened by 5 bases and J by 4 bases, with 20 bases between the two germline ends. The CDR3 DNA reads as TGTGCCAGCAGCCTGGCGAGGTCCCTAACAGGCACTGAAGCTTTCTTT. As protein: CASSLARSLTGTEAFF.